The source of this T cell receptor beta chain is a study of blood T cell repertoires in COVID-19. Whole-study context: Samples representing acute and convalescent COVID-19 were sourced from the United States, Italy and Spain. PBMCs, B-cell-depleted T cells, or T cells provided the cDNA or gDNA that made up the material.

In the original workflow: Amplification of reference gene primers provided the estimated nucleated cell counts. The method was immunoSEQ multiplex PCR; TCRdb's version includes in-frame clones alone and lacks a portion of them. That table is the source of V, J and clone size, and D and trimming were worked out from the DNA. The sample lists around 87,000 clones, 70% to 90% seen once, with 8.5% to 10% in the top ten. Sequencing was carried out using peripheral blood. This receptor was taken from a man in his fifties with acute or convalescent COVID-19.

The CDR3 DNA is TGTGCCAGCAGCACCTTAGACAGGGCCTACGGAAACACCATATATTTT. Translation gives CASSTLDRAYGNTIYF. V usage is TRBV3-1 (or the pseudogene TRBV3-2) and J usage is TRBJ1-3, with 7 positions matching TRBD1. The V gene's germline CDR1 is LGHDT and CDR2 YNNKEL (reference sequence). The CDR3 is 16 amino acids. V was pared by 5 bases and J by 4 bases, with 11 bases of the junction left unmatched.